The sequence of this T cell receptor beta chain was determined in a study of T cell repertoires in cytomegalovirus infection. MiXCR was run by TCRdb on the reads, yielding one entry per CDR3 protein. The table has more than 400,000 distinct CDR3 sequences, 26% seen once. This clonotype appeared a few times. Per germline, CDR1 ENHRY and CDR2 SYGVKD. The CDR3 extends over 15 amino acids. V shed 6 bases and J 5 bases; nucleotides not matched to a gene: 8. The source is a human donor in good health (CMV status not recorded). Some clones in this sample may be carry-over from other donors' samples. What was sequenced was PBMCs. V is TRBV10-3 and J is TRBJ2-1; 9 bases line up with TRBD2. The CDR3 loop is CAIRVVAGDNNEQFF. The CDR3 bases are TGTGCCATCAGGGTAGTAGCGGGAGATAACAATGAGCAGTTCTTC.